One T cell receptor (beta chain) is described in this entry. In this CDR3 the conserved last residue, phenylalanine or tryptophan, is missing, so a read error is likely. CDR3 size: 12 residues. The V gene lost 3 bases and the J gene lost 3 bases, with 5 bases spanning the gap. Germline V lookup: CDR1 MDHEN, CDR2 SYDVKM. This record belongs to a study of metastatic and nonmetastatic thyroid tumors. About the research overall: Peripheral blood and tumor or nodule samples from malignant and benign thyroid patients were compared.

Nobody among the patients had been given any treatment before thyroid surgery. Via MiXCR, TCRdb re-called the PCR reads. Of around 24,000 clones listed, more than 20% are singletons. V gene TRBV28 combines with J gene TRBJ1-1; D gene unclear. The source of this sequence is a male donor with papillary thyroid cancer or a benign thyroid nodule (not recorded which). Some clones in this sample may be carry-over from other donors' samples. The sample was tumor tissue. Here the CDR3 DNA reads TGTGCCAGCAGTTTCCAAGACACTGAAGCTTTCATC. It is translated as CASSFQDTEAFI.